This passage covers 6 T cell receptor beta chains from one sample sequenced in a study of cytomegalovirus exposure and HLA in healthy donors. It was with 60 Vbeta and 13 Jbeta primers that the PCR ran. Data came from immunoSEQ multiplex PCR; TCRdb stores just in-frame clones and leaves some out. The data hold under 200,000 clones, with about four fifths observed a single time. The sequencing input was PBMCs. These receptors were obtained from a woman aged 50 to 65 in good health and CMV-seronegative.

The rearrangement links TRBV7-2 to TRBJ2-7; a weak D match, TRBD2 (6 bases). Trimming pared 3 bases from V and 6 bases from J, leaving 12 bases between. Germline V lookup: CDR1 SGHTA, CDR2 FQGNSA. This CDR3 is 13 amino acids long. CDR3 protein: CASSFTGGGEQYF. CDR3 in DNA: TGTGCCAGCAGCTTTACCGGGGGTGGCGAGCAGTACTTC.

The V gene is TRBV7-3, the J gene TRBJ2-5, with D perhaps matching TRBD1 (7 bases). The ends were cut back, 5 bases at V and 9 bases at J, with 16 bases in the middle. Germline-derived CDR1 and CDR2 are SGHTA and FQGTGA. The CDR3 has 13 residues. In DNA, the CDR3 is TGTGCCAGCAGCCCAACAGGGGAGGAGGCCCAGTACTTC. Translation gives CASSPTGEEAQYF.

The CDR3 spells CASSLPGGFTEAFF. In nucleotides, the CDR3 is TGTGCCAGCAGTTTGCCCGGGGGATTCACTGAAGCTTTCTTT. This chain joins TRBV28 and TRBJ1-1; a weak D match, TRBD1 (5 bases). Germline loops: CDR1 MDHEN, CDR2 SYDVKM. The V end was cut by 3 bases, the J end by 4 bases, with 12 bases between. This CDR3 has 14 residues.

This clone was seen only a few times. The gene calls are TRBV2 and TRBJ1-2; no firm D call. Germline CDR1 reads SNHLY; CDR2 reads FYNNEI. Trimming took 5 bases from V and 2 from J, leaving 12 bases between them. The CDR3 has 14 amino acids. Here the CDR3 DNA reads TGTGCCAGCAGTATAAAACAGAAAAACTATGGCTACACCTTC. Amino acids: CASSIKQKNYGYTF.

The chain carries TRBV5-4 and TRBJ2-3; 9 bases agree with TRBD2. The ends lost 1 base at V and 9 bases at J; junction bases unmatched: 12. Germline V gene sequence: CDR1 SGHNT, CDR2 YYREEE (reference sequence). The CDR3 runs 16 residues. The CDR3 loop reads CASSLWGGRAGYTQYF. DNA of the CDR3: TGTGCCAGCAGCTTGTGGGGCGGGAGGGCCGGGTACACGCAGTATTTT.

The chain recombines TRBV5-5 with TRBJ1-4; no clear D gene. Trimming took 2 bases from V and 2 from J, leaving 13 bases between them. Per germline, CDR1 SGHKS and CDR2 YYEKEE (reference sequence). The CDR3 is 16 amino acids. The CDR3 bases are TGTGCCAGCAGCTTATGGAGGGTGTCGACTAATGAAAAACTGTTTTTT. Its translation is CASSLWRVSTNEKLFF.